These T cell receptor beta chains were read from a single sample in a study of T cell repertoires in cytomegalovirus infection. One entry per CDR3 protein results from TCRdb running MiXCR on the reads. Altogether 200,000 to 300,000 distinct CDR3 sequences are present, 9.1% being singletons, with the ten largest covering approximately 15%. The specimen was PBMCs. All receptors come from a human donor in good health (CMV status not recorded). Some clones in this sample may be carry-over from other donors' samples. Both conserved end residues are part of each CDR3. A D gene is named only where the DNA matches it firmly. Clone size is not always given. Where it is, it says once, few, many or a class for expanded clones.

CDR3 DNA	CDR3 protein	clone size	V gene	J gene	D gene	CDR3 length
TGTGCTAGCAGCTTATTCCCAAGGAACAGTGCGCCGACCACAGATACGCAGTATTTT	CASSLFPRNSAPTTDTQYF	many	TRBV7-7	TRBJ2-3	-	19
TGCGCCAGCAGCCTGAACACGGGACAGACCTACGAGCAGTACTTC	CASSLNTGQTYEQYF	-	TRBV5-1	TRBJ2-7	TRBD1	15
TGTGCCAGCGGCCTTACCGGGGGCGTTAGGTCACCCCTCCACTTT	CASGLTGGVRSPLHF	few	TRBV27	TRBJ1-6	-	15
TGTGCCAGCAGCCGTTCGAAGGGAAACACCATATATTTT	CASSRSKGNTIYF	-	TRBV14	TRBJ1-3	-	13
TGTGCCAGCAGCTTAGGTAGCGACCGCTACAATGAGCAGTTCTTC	CASSLGSDRYNEQFF	few	TRBV7-2	TRBJ2-1	-	15
TGTGCCAGCAGGATCGGGACAGGGACCGATTCACCCCTCCACTTT	CASRIGTGTDSPLHF	many	TRBV7-2	TRBJ1-6	TRBD1	15
TGTGCCAGCAGCGGAGACGGGAGCGGGGGGTACTCCTACAATGAGCAGTTCTTC	CASSGDGSGGYSYNEQFF	many	TRBV6-6	TRBJ2-1	TRBD2	18
TGTGCCAGTAGTACCGGGACTAGCAGTGGAGAGACCCAGTACTTC	CASSTGTSSGETQYF	many	TRBV19	TRBJ2-5	TRBD2	15
TGTGCCAGCTCTGACCCCAGGACAGGGGGATGGGGTAGCACTGAAGCTTTCTTT	CASSDPRTGGWGSTEAFF	many	TRBV6-2/TRBV6-3	TRBJ1-1	TRBD1	18
TGTGCCAGCACGGGCCTCACGAGGGAAGCTTTCTTT	CASTGLTREAFF	-	TRBV12-3/TRBV12-4	TRBJ1-1	-	12
TGTGCCAGCAGTTCCAAGCGGGGGACAGGGCGGGATTCACCCCTCCACTTT	CASSSKRGTGRDSPLHF	many	TRBV7-2	TRBJ1-6	TRBD1	17
TGTGCCAGCAGTTTTTCGGTCCCTCGGAACACTGAAGCTTTCTTT	CASSFSVPRNTEAFF	many	TRBV28	TRBJ1-1	-	15
TGTGCCAGCAGTGAACGGCAGGGCAAGTTGAATGAGCAGTTCTTC	CASSERQGKLNEQFF	-	TRBV2	TRBJ2-1	-	15
TGTGCCAGCAGCCACGCGGGGAACTCGAGGGGCACAGATACGCAGTATTTT	CASSHAGNSRGTDTQYF	many	TRBV7-2	TRBJ2-3	-	17
TGTGCCAGCAGTTTATCCTATGCAAACAATGAGCAGTTCTTC	CASSLSYANNEQFF	few	TRBV27	TRBJ2-1	-	14
TGTGCCAGTAGTAAAACTTCTAGCGGGAGGCGAAGTAATGAGCAGTTCTTC	CASSKTSSGRRSNEQFF	many	TRBV19	TRBJ2-1	TRBD2	17
TGTGCCAGCAGCCCACAGGGCTCTGGAAACACCATATATTTT	CASSPQGSGNTIYF	many	TRBV7-2	TRBJ1-3	-	14
TGTGCCAGCAGCTTAGTCTCCGGGACTACCAGGGATGAGCAGTTCTTC	CASSLVSGTTRDEQFF	many	TRBV11-2	TRBJ2-1	TRBD2	16
TGTGCCACCAGCAGAGATAATGGCCAGGAAAAACTGTTTTTT	CATSRDNGQEKLFF	few	TRBV15	TRBJ1-4	-	14
TGTGCCAGCAGCTTGGGCGACAGGAATAATGAAAAACTGTTTTTT	CASSLGDRNNEKLFF	many	TRBV7-2	TRBJ1-4	-	15
TGTGCCAGCAGTACTATCCTCACGGACAGTCTTGGAAACACCATATATTTT	CASSTILTDSLGNTIYF	-	TRBV28	TRBJ1-3	-	17
TGTGCCAGCAGCTTAGTCCGGGGCGGGGAGCTGTTTTTT	CASSLVRGGELFF	many	TRBV7-8	TRBJ2-2	-	13
TGTGCCAGCAGCGGAAGGGGGCGAAATGCTGGGGCCAACGTCCTGACTTTC	CASSGRGRNAGANVLTF	-	TRBV11-3	TRBJ2-6	TRBD1	17
TGTGCCAGCAGCCCTAGCGTCCAGGGGCTGGGAGAGACCCAGTACTTC	CASSPSVQGLGETQYF	many	TRBV11-2	TRBJ2-5	-	16